The 19 T cell receptor beta chains reported below all come from one sample, sequenced in a study of shared clonotypes between healthy human individuals. TCRdb keeps only in-frame clones here, not all; method: immunoSEQ multiplex PCR. This table has more than 1,200,000 clones, 98% to 99% appearing once. Sequenced input: naive CD4+ T cells sorted from blood. The subset was: CD45RA+ positively selected. The source of these receptors is a man aged 25 to 40 in good health.

J is TRBJ2-1 and V is TRBV5-1, with D perhaps TRBD2 (6 bases). There are 14 residues in the CDR3. Germline V lookup: CDR1 SGHRS, CDR2 YFSETQ. V lost 2 bases to trimming and J lost 9 bases, with 15 bases between them. The CDR3 nucleotides read TGCGCCAGCAGCTTCCTAGGAGGGCGAGTTGAGCAGTTCTTC. Protein: CASSFLGGRVEQFF. Filled out from reference TRBV5-1 and TRBJ2-1, the complete variable domain reads KAGVTQTPRYLIKTRGQQVTLSCSPISGHRSVSWYQQTPGQGLQFLFEYFSETQRNKGNFPGRFSGRQFSNSRSEMNVSTLELGDSALYLCASSFLGGRVEQFFGPGTRLTVL.

The rearrangement uses TRBV18 and TRBJ1-3; 8 bases fit TRBD1. CDR3 length: 15 amino acids. V lost 4 bases, J lost 6 bases, and 8 bases stayed unmatched. CDR1 and CDR2 from the germline V gene are KGHSH and LQKENI. This chain's CDR3 is CASSRPGQASNTIYF. The CDR3 coding sequence is TGTGCCAGCTCACGGCCGGGACAGGCCTCAAACACCATATATTTT.

The table lists this clone with a count of one. Other DNA sequences in this specimen translate into the identical CDR3. This chain's CDR3 is CASSPPGRSNQPQHF. For the CDR3, the DNA is TGTGCCAGCTCACCCCCGGGAAGGAGCAATCAGCCCCAGCATTTT. This chain uses TRBV18 with TRBJ1-5; D is unclear. The germline CDR1 and CDR2 sequences are KGHSH and LQKENI. Trimming cost V 3 bases and J 1 base, with 10 bases left between them. This CDR3 comprises 15 residues.

The chain uses TRBV28 and TRBJ2-1; 8 nucleotides agree with TRBD2. The CDR3 length is 21 residues. Unmatched junction bases numbered 28, after V lost 4 bases and J lost 8 bases. CDR1 and CDR2 from the germline V gene are MDHEN and SYDVKM. Here the CDR3 DNA reads TGTGCCAGCAGTTCCTCAACAATCAATATACCGGGACTAGGGCTGAGGGATGAGCAGTTCTTC. This sequence encodes CASSSSTINIPGLGLRDEQFF. Complete variable domain (other parts from reference TRBV28 and TRBJ2-1): DVKVTQSSRYLVKRTGEKVFLECVQDMDHENMFWYRQDPGLGLRLIYFSYDVKMKEKGDIPEGYSVSREKKERFSLILESASTNQTSMYLCASSSSTINIPGLGLRDEQFFGPGTRLTVL.

The chain joins TRBV7-9 to TRBJ1-1; maybe TRBD1 (5 bases). The CDR3 covers 14 residues. V lost 5 bases, J lost 0 bases, and 10 bases lay in between. Per the germline V gene, CDR1 is SEHNR and CDR2 is FQNEAQ (reference sequence). CDR3 amino acids: CASSRQNMNTEAFF. The CDR3 nucleotides are TGTGCCAGCAGCCGACAGAACATGAACACTGAAGCTTTCTTT.

J is TRBJ2-5 and V is TRBV7-2; 10 nucleotides line up with TRBD2. Germline assignment: CDR1 SGHTA and CDR2 FQGNSA. The CDR3 runs 17 residues. V shed 4 bases and J 0 bases; nucleotides not matched to a gene: 8. CDR3 protein: CASSSSGTSAHQETQYF. In DNA, the CDR3 is TGTGCCAGCAGCTCATCCGGGACTAGCGCCCACCAAGAGACCCAGTACTTC.

On this clone itself: At one end, the junction sequence differs from germline, possibly due to a read error. V and J are TRBV7-7 and TRBJ2-1; D is ambiguous. The CDR3 loop spans 17 amino acids. Germline assignment: CDR1 SSHAT and CDR2 FNYEAQ (reference sequence). The DNA of the CDR3 is TGTGCTAGCAGCTTAGCACCAGCGATGAGGTCCTACAATGAGCAGTTCTTC. Residues: CASSLAPAMRSYNEQFF. Full variable domain (rest looked up from reference TRBV7-7 and TRBJ2-1): GAGVSQSPRYKVTKRGQDVTLRCDPISSHATLYWYQQALGQGPEFLTYFNYEAQPDKSGLPSDRFSAERPEGSISTLTIQRTEQRDSAMYRCASSLAPAMRSYNEQFFGPGTRLTVL.

The J gene is TRBJ2-2, the V gene TRBV7-2, with D possibly matching TRBD2 (6 bases). V lost 4 bases and J lost 7, with 13 bases in between. Germline CDR1 SGHTA, CDR2 FQGNSA. There are 14 residues in the CDR3. The CDR3 region is CASSSQRRDGELFF. The CDR3 region has the DNA TGTGCCAGCAGCTCCCAGCGGAGGGACGGGGAGCTGTTTTTT.

The rearrangement joins TRBV7-8 to TRBJ1-2; a weak D match, TRBD1 (5 bases). The CDR3 covers 19 residues. V lost 1 base and J 0 bases, leaving 21 bases between the germline ends. Per the germline V gene, CDR1 is SGHVS and CDR2 is FQNEAQ. The CDR3 coding sequence is TGTGCCAGCAGCTTAGTTTGGGGGGGACCTGAAAAGACTAACTATGGCTACACCTTC. Protein: CASSLVWGGPEKTNYGYTF.

The CDR3 loop is CASSYMPNVSQYF. CDR3 nucleotides: TGTGCCAGCAGTTACATGCCCAATGTGTCCCAGTACTTC. The chain has TRBV6-6 and TRBJ2-5, with D hard to call. The CDR3 is 13 amino acids. Germline V lookup: CDR1 MNHNY, CDR2 SVGAGI (reference sequence). Trimming took 2 bases from V and 9 from J, leaving 13 bases between them.

The chain combines TRBV28 with TRBJ1-5, with D maybe TRBD1 (5 bases). Germline CDR1 is MDHEN and CDR2 is SYDVKM. The CDR3 consists of 17 residues. V was pared by 6 bases and J by 2 bases, with 20 bases between. The CDR3 loop is CASSPFISFRGNQPQHF. The CDR3 region has the DNA TGTGCCAGCAGCCCATTCATTTCCTTCAGGGGCAATCAGCCCCAGCATTTT. The complete variable domain, with remaining parts taken from reference TRBV28 and TRBJ1-5, reads DVKVTQSSRYLVKRTGEKVFLECVQDMDHENMFWYRQDPGLGLRLIYFSYDVKMKEKGDIPEGYSVSREKKERFSLILESASTNQTSMYLCASSPFISFRGNQPQHFGDGTRLSIL.

The gene calls are TRBV6-6 and TRBJ2-1; D not certain. Trimming took 3 bases from V and 10 from J, leaving 13 bases between them. CDR1 is MNHNY and CDR2 is SVGAGI in the germline V gene (reference sequence). This CDR3 spans 13 amino acids. The CDR3 loop reads CASSYGLGGEQFF. The CDR3 nucleotides read TGTGCCAGCAGTTATGGCTTAGGTGGCGAGCAGTTCTTC.

V and J are TRBV15 and TRBJ2-3, with D hard to call. V lost 0 bases and J lost 4, with 11 bases in between. CDR3 length: 15 amino acids. From germline, CDR1 is LNHNV and CDR2 YYDKDF (reference sequence). CDR3 DNA: TGTGCCACCAGCAGAGATGGCCGGGTGGCAGATACGCAGTATTTT. As protein: CATSRDGRVADTQYF.

The sample holds one count of this clone. V is TRBV2 and J is TRBJ1-2; 9 bases align to TRBD1. There are 14 residues in the CDR3. V lost 10 bases to trimming and J lost 4 bases; unmatched junction nucleotides: 10. CDR1 is SNHLY and CDR2 is FYNNEI in the germline V gene. This CDR3 is CATPGQGRGYGYTF. The DNA for the CDR3 is TGTGCCACTCCGGGACAGGGACGCGGCTATGGCTACACCTTC.

The chain carries TRBV6-1 and TRBJ1-4; no clear D. The CDR3 has 14 amino acids. Germline V lookup: CDR1 MNHNS, CDR2 SASEGT. Between the trimmed V and J ends, which lost 6 bases and 7 bases, there was a span of 15 bases. This CDR3 is CASSSGMAGEKLFF. The DNA for the CDR3 is TGTGCCAGCAGCTCCGGGATGGCAGGTGAAAAACTGTTTTTT.

This clone was counted a single time. This chain uses TRBV7-9 with TRBJ2-7; 8 bases fit TRBD2. V lost 3 bases, J lost 4 bases, and 5 bases stayed unmatched. Germline loops: CDR1 SEHNR, CDR2 FQNEAQ (reference sequence). The CDR3 runs to 14 residues. The CDR3 sequence: CASSFRGRFYEQYF. The DNA for the CDR3 is TGTGCCAGCAGCTTTCGCGGGAGGTTTTACGAGCAGTACTTC.

The chain recombines TRBV5-4 with TRBJ2-3; 11 positions agree with TRBD1. The CDR3 length is 16 residues. Germline-derived CDR1 and CDR2 are SGHNT and YYREEE (reference sequence). Losses at the gene ends were 4 bases for V and 4 bases for J; bases not matched to a gene: 8. For the CDR3, the DNA is TGTGCCAGCAGCCCTCAGAGGACAGGGGGCCCAGATACGCAGTATTTT. This translates into CASSPQRTGGPDTQYF.

V usage is TRBV27 and J usage is TRBJ1-5; 11 bases agree with TRBD1. CDR3 size: 14 residues. The V gene's germline CDR1 is MNHEY and CDR2 SMNVEV (reference sequence). V gave up 5 bases and J gave up 7 bases; unmatched junction bases: 4. CDR3 sequence: CASSLGTGGQPQHF. CDR3 nucleotide sequence: TGTGCCAGCAGTCTAGGGACAGGGGGACAGCCCCAGCATTTT.

The CDR3 here is CASSSGTDSNQPQHF. DNA for the CDR3: TGTGCCAGCAGTTCGGGGACAGATAGCAATCAGCCCCAGCATTTT. The rearrangement joins TRBV27 to TRBJ1-5; 7 positions match TRBD1. Germline assignment: CDR1 MNHEY and CDR2 SMNVEV (reference sequence). The CDR3 contains 15 residues. Trimming at V came to 4 bases and at J to 0 bases, leaving 3 bases not matched to a gene.